This T cell receptor (beta chain) is drawn from a study of blood T cell repertoires in COVID-19. Overall study context: Specimens from acute and convalescent COVID-19 originated in the United States, Italy and Spain.

In the original processing: For nucleated cells, counts were estimated from reference gene primer amplification. Profiling relied on immunoSEQ multiplex PCR, and the TCRdb table lists in-frame clones only, not all of them. V and J calls and clone size follow that table, whereas D and trimming were derived from the DNA. The repertoire holds fewer than 200,000 clones, with 65% to 85% as singletons. V lost 6 bases and J 9 bases, leaving 15 bases between the germline ends. This CDR3 is built from 14 residues. CDR1 is MNHEY and CDR2 is SVGAGI in the germline V gene. The TCR comes from a man between 65 and 85 years old with active or convalescent COVID-19. The V call is TRBV6-5, the J call TRBJ1-6, with a weak D call TRBD1 (5 bases). Sequenced material: peripheral blood. CDR3: CASRGGGTGSPLHF. In DNA form, the CDR3 reads TGTGCCAGCAGGGGCGGGGGAACAGGTTCACCCCTCCACTTT.